A selection of T cell receptor beta chains follows, all from one sample in a study of CD8+ T cells in alopecia areata. Sequencing used immunoSEQ multiplex PCR; TCRdb keeps in-frame clones, though not all of them. The table includes around 19,000 clones, 59% detected once. The material sequenced was skin, taken at week 4, from a patient treated with tofacitinib. These receptors were obtained from a human donor with alopecia areata. Each CDR3 is given without its conserved first and last residue. Clone size is shown for a subset of rows, as once, few, many or a class of expanded clone.

v_gene,j_gene,abundance,CDR3aa
TRBV19,TRBJ1-5,NA,ASSTLPQGGNDQPQH
TRBV30,TRBJ1-5,NA,AWSLSGALHSNQPQH
TRBV19,TRBJ2-7,NA,ASSEGEAGYYEQY
TRBV5-8,TRBJ2-7,NA,ASSQVQGVGEQY
TRBV18,TRBJ2-2,NA,ASSVQANTGELF
TRBV11-2,TRBJ2-1,NA,ASSSRLAGTGNEQF
TRBV12-5,TRBJ1-1,NA,ASGLFLGQITEAF
TRBV10-3,TRBJ1-6,NA,AIRANPSLSYNSPLH
TRBV7-9,TRBJ1-1,few,ASSYTGDTEAF
TRBV10-3,TRBJ2-1,few,ATGQRNEQF
TRBV28,TRBJ1-5,few,ASQGTVLLGQPQH
TRBV9,TRBJ2-7,NA,ASSAATSGVGEQY
TRBV9,TRBJ2-1,NA,ASSSPRGPTGGGEQF
TRBV2,TRBJ2-1,once,ASSDGLPQF
TRBV30,TRBJ1-2,NA,ACTALLGYT